The 19 T cell receptor beta chains below come from one sample, sequenced in a study of cytomegalovirus exposure and HLA in healthy donors. PCR employed 60 Vbeta and 13 Jbeta primers. Some clones are missing from TCRdb's copy, which holds only in-frame ones; the method was immunoSEQ multiplex PCR. The sample holds 200,000 to 250,000 clones, about 85% seen once. Sequencing was performed on PBMCs. These receptor sequences come from a human donor in good health.

The chain links TRBV21-1 to TRBJ2-1; the D call of TRBD1 is as the table states it, not checked on the DNA. TRBV21-1 is a pseudogene. This CDR3 spans 18 amino acids. CDR3 in DNA: TGTGCCAGCAGCACCCCGTCTGGACACGTTTGCTCCTACAATGAGCAGTTCTTC. Translation gives CASSTPSGHVCSYNEQFF.

This chain links TRBV5-4 with TRBJ1-1; no reliable D call. The CDR3 length is 14 residues. CDR1 is SGHNT and CDR2 is YYREEE in the germline V gene (reference sequence). Trimming took 6 bases from V and 0 from J, leaving 12 bases between them. CDR3 region: CASTVLGVNTEAFF. The CDR3 DNA sequence: TGTGCCAGCACCGTACTCGGGGTGAACACTGAAGCTTTCTTT.

For this clone: Other DNA sequences in this sample translate to the same CDR3. V usage is TRBV5-6 and J usage is TRBJ1-1; 7 nucleotides align to TRBD1. The V gene's germline CDR1 is SGHDT and CDR2 YYEEEE. The CDR3 is 17 residues long. V lost 4 bases and J lost 1; bases outside the gene matches: 13. CDR3 amino acids: CASSLQTGNVPNTEAFF. DNA of the CDR3: TGTGCCAGCAGCCTCCAGACAGGGAATGTGCCGAACACTGAAGCTTTCTTT.

V and J are TRBV19 and TRBJ1-4, with D unresolved. The CDR3 is 13 amino acids. V was shortened by 7 bases and J by 8 bases, with 14 bases between the two germline ends. Germline-derived CDR1 and CDR2 are LNHDA and SQIVND (reference sequence). The CDR3 DNA reads TGTGCCAGTAAGCACGCAGCGGAGGAAAAACTGTTTTTT. This sequence encodes CASKHAAEEKLFF.

The chain uses TRBV5-1 and TRBJ2-5; 8 bases match TRBD1. Germline V gene lookup returns CDR1 SGHRS and CDR2 YFSETQ. The J segment lost 5 bases and the V segment lost 7 bases, leaving 4 bases of the junction unmatched. The CDR3 is 12 residues long. CDR3 sequence (DNA): TGCGCCAGCCAGGGGGCTGAGGAGACCCAGTACTTC. Its protein is CASQGAEETQYF.

This clone was seen a handful of times. This chain connects TRBV28 to TRBJ2-7, with a possible D match to TRBD2 (6 bases). This CDR3 has 11 residues. Trimming left V 2 bases short and J 8 bases short, with 7 bases between. Germline assignment: CDR1 MDHEN and CDR2 SYDVKM. CDR3 nucleotides: TGTGCCAGCAGTTTAGGGGGGAAGCAGTACTTC. It encodes CASSLGGKQYF.

The V and J genes are TRBV6-5 and TRBJ2-5; 8 bases fit TRBD1. This CDR3 spans 15 amino acids. With V trimmed by 0 bases and J by 4 bases, 4 bases remained unmatched. Germline V lookup: CDR1 MNHEY, CDR2 SVGAGI. This CDR3 reads CASSYSAGTGETQYF. In nucleotides, the CDR3 is TGTGCCAGCAGTTACTCAGCCGGGACAGGAGAGACCCAGTACTTC.

V gene TRBV29-1 combines with J gene TRBJ2-7; no definite D call. CDR3 length: 11 amino acids. V gave up 4 bases and J gave up 2 bases, with 6 bases separating them. CDR1 and CDR2 (germline): SQVTM, ANQGSEA. CDR3 sequence reads: CSVVLAYEQYF. The CDR3 DNA is TGCAGCGTTGTGCTAGCCTACGAGCAGTACTTC.

The chain links TRBV28 to TRBJ2-2, with 7 bases identical to TRBD1. The CDR3 covers 18 residues. Germline CDR1 MDHEN, CDR2 SYDVKM. The trim removed 6 bases at V and 2 bases at J, leaving 15 bases unmatched. CDR3 in amino acids: CASRTEGTAFSNTGELFF. As DNA, the CDR3 is TGTGCCAGCAGAACCGAAGGGACAGCATTTAGCAACACCGGGGAGCTGTTTTTT. The whole variable domain, remainder taken from reference TRBV28 and TRBJ2-2, is DVKVTQSSRYLVKRTGEKVFLECVQDMDHENMFWYRQDPGLGLRLIYFSYDVKMKEKGDIPEGYSVSREKKERFSLILESASTNQTSMYLCASRTEGTAFSNTGELFFGEGSRLTVL.

This rearrangement joins TRBV7-9 to TRBJ1-2; 7 bases align to TRBD1. Germline values: CDR1 SEHNR, CDR2 FQNEAQ (reference sequence). With 5 bases clipped from V and 3 bases from J, the junction kept 15 bases outside the gene matches. The CDR3 sequence is 17 residues long. CDR3 region: CASSTTQTDRRYYGYTF. The DNA for the CDR3 is TGTGCCAGCAGCACCACGCAAACGGACAGGAGGTACTATGGCTACACCTTC. Based on the CDR3 plus reference TRBV7-9 and TRBJ1-2, the full variable domain is DTGVSQNPRHKITKRGQNVTFRCDPISEHNRLYWYRQTLGQGPEFLTYFQNEAQLEKSRLLSDRFSAERPKGSFSTLEIQRTEQGDSAMYLCASSTTQTDRRYYGYTFGSGTRLTVV.

This rearrangement joins TRBV10-3 to TRBJ2-1; 8 bases match TRBD2. Per the germline V gene, CDR1 is ENHRY and CDR2 is SYGVKD. The CDR3 runs 12 residues. The ends lost 4 bases at V and 15 bases at J; junction bases unmatched: 8. DNA for the CDR3: TGTGCCATCAGTGGGGGACTAGAGGACGCGTTCTTC. It is translated as CAISGGLEDAFF.

V usage is TRBV7-9 and J usage is TRBJ2-7; 7 bases map to TRBD1. There are 14 residues in the CDR3. With 8 bases clipped from V and 6 bases from J, the junction kept 13 bases outside the gene matches. Per germline, CDR1 SEHNR and CDR2 FQNEAQ (reference sequence). The CDR3 sequence: CASGGPDRFGEQYF. The CDR3 DNA is TGTGCCAGCGGGGGACCGGACAGGTTTGGCGAGCAGTACTTC.

The chain employs TRBV21-1 and TRBJ1-5; the table assigns TRBD1, which was not confirmed against the DNA. TRBV21-1 is marked as a pseudogene. The CDR3 is made up of 19 amino acids. CDR3 protein: CASSKGSHRAFLSNQPQHF. The CDR3 DNA follows: TGTGCCAGCAGCAAGGGGTCGCACAGGGCTTTTCTTAGCAATCAGCCCCAGCATTTT.

The rearrangement links TRBV11-2 to TRBJ1-2; D call uncertain. CDR1 is SGHAT and CDR2 is FQNNGV in the germline V gene. The V gene lost 0 bases and the J gene lost 6 bases, with 11 bases spanning the gap. This CDR3 comprises 14 residues. The CDR3 nucleotides are TGTGCCAGCAGCTTAGATCAAGTACAGCATGGCTACACCTTC. This codes for CASSLDQVQHGYTF. The complete variable domain, with remaining parts taken from reference TRBV11-2 and TRBJ1-2, reads EAGVAQSPRYKIIEKRQSVAFWCNPISGHATLYWYQQILGQGPKLLIQFQNNGVVDDSQLPKDRFSAERLKGVDSTLKIQPAKLEDSAVYLCASSLDQVQHGYTFGSGTRLTVV.

The chain is built from TRBV28 and TRBJ2-2; 12 bases map to TRBD2. After removal of 10 bases from V and 5 bases from J, the junction contained 17 bases not matched to a gene. CDR1 MDHEN and CDR2 SYDVKM come from the germline V gene. This CDR3 is 18 amino acids long. The CDR3 DNA reads as TGTGCCACCTTCCCGACTAGCGGGAGAGGGGTGAGAACCGGGGAGCTGTTTTTT. It yields the protein CATFPTSGRGVRTGELFF.

The chain joins TRBV7-8 to TRBJ2-5; 10 nucleotides match TRBD2. CDR3 size: 17 residues. In germline, CDR1 is SGHVS, CDR2 FQNEAQ. V trimming: 0 bases; J trimming: 2 bases; junction bases outside the gene matches: 6. CDR3 DNA sequence: TGTGCCAGCAGCTTAGCACACCAGACTAGCGGGCAAGAGACCCAGTACTTC. Amino acids: CASSLAHQTSGQETQYF.

This chain connects TRBV27 to TRBJ2-7; possible D gene TRBD2, 5 bases. The CDR3 spans 13 residues. CDR1 and CDR2 (germline): MNHEY, SMNVEV (reference sequence). V gave up 5 bases and J gave up 2 bases, with 10 bases separating them. The CDR3 DNA follows: TGTGCCAGCAGTCCCGGGGAAGCCTACGAGCAGTACTTC. Translation: CASSPGEAYEQYF.

The table lists this clone with a count of one. The J gene is TRBJ2-3, the V gene TRBV4-3; D gene ambiguous. Germline-derived CDR1 and CDR2 are LGHNA and YSLEER. V was pared by 5 bases and J by 5 bases, with 8 bases between. The CDR3 is made up of 12 amino acids. CDR3 DNA: TGCGCCAGCAGCAACTCTCGAGATACGCAGTATTTT. Its protein is CASSNSRDTQYF.

The chain has TRBV27 and TRBJ1-4, with a weak D call TRBD1 (5 bases). V was trimmed by 2 bases and J by 5 bases, leaving 9 bases between them. Germline V lookup: CDR1 MNHEY, CDR2 SMNVEV (reference sequence). CDR3 length equals 14 residues. CDR3 sequence (DNA): TGTGCCAGCAGTTTAGCAGGGAGGAATGAAAAACTGTTTTTT. Its translation is CASSLAGRNEKLFF.